This T cell receptor beta chain was profiled in a study of cytomegalovirus exposure and HLA in healthy donors. Study-level information: In a previous analysis, some 120 million unique TCR beta sequences were found from some 200 million T cells. General study results and limits: Some segments of the V type, notably TRBV6-2 and TRBV6-3, were excluded as indistinguishable. Despite most TCR sequences being rare, some public TCRs occurred in many donors.

Trimming removed 7 bases from V and 0 bases from J, with 13 bases in between. There are 14 residues in the CDR3. The germline CDR1 and CDR2 sequences are SGHRS and YFSETQ. The PCR was carried out with 60 Vbeta primers and 13 Jbeta primers. Using immunoSEQ multiplex PCR, the repertoire was profiled, and TCRdb retains in-frame clones only, with some absent. The sample shows tens of thousands of clones, 85% to 90% of them seen only once. Only one count was recorded for this clone. The antigen is unknown. This TCR was sampled from a woman between 25 and 40 years old in good health and CMV-seropositive. The chain combines TRBV5-1 with TRBJ1-1; perhaps TRBD1 as D (5 bases). Material: PBMCs. CDR3 in DNA: TGCGCCAGCTGCCGAGACAGCATGAACACTGAAGCTTTCTTT. This codes for CASCRDSMNTEAFF.